This T cell receptor (beta chain) was recovered during a study of control samples from healthy donors and cancer patients. Some clones are missing from TCRdb's copy, which holds only in-frame ones; the method was immunoSEQ multiplex PCR. The sample holds 110,000 to 150,000 clones, 85% to 95% seen once. The CDR3 contains 12 residues. The V and J ends lost 4 bases and 2 bases respectively, with 8 bases between them. The germline V gene encodes CDR1 SQVTM and CDR2 ANQGSEA. The chain has TRBV29-1 and TRBJ2-5; no clear D. The sequenced sample consisted of blood. The clonotype was recovered from a man between 35 and 55 years old in good health. CDR3 sequence: CSVGGRQETQYF. The CDR3 bases are TGCAGCGTTGGTGGCAGGCAAGAGACCCAGTACTTC.